This T cell receptor (beta chain) emerged from a study of T cells in Graves' hyperthyroidism and ophthalmopathy (dated by TCRdb to about 2019). In the study overall: Peripheral blood samples were taken at the time of initial diagnosis, prior to any treatment. To identify TCR V-J signatures that set the groups apart, the researchers used a discovery cohort of 100 or so patients, made up of approximately 43 with Graves' ophthalmopathy and about 60 with stable Graves' hyperthyroidism. Prospective prediction of ophthalmopathy was tested in an independent validation cohort consisting of 18 to 20 hyperthyroidism patients and over 15 patients who later progressed to ophthalmopathy. The approximately 98 discovery patients were randomly divided into training and test sets at a 7:3 ratio. Thyroid tissue and blood T-cell repertoires from over 5 Graves' hyperthyroidism patients were also compared in the study. Following sampling, methimazole starting at 30 mg daily was given to hyperthyroidism patients, and high-dose intravenous methylprednisolone was given to ophthalmopathy patients. The paper describes TCR Vbeta CDR3 sequencing of some 130 peripheral blood samples, made up of under 50 ophthalmopathy patients, around 78 hyperthyroidism patients and some 17 progressor patients. Overall results and qualifications from the work: A model built on a 13 V-J signature distinguished ophthalmopathy from stable hyperthyroidism, reaching about 88% sensitivity and under 84% specificity in cross-validation and 80%/75% in testing. No statistical method was used to fix the sample size in advance, and group allocation was not hidden from the investigators. In validation, progression to ophthalmopathy was predicted by the model with about 70% sensitivity and about 72% specificity, a median of about 6.4 months before onset. Blood samples also contained most of the expanded thyroid clonotypes (frequency above 0.001), which suggests that blood repertoires may reflect thyroid immune responses.

Stable Graves' hyperthyroidism was defined as no progression to ophthalmopathy during 18 months of follow-up. The hyperthyroidism patients were between 18 and 65 years old and newly diagnosed, with a disease duration of less than 2 months. Patients with uncontrolled infections, other autoimmune diseases, pregnancy or lactation were excluded. Diagnoses relied on clinical symptoms, serum thyroxine and TRAb, thyroid ultrasound and orbital computed tomography. Ficoll-Paque density gradient centrifugation was used to isolate PBMCs from about 9.4 ml of fresh peripheral blood. Total RNA was extracted with Trizol reagent, and quality was checked on an Agilent 2100 Bioanalyzer. As encoded in the germline V gene, CDR1 is MNHEY while CDR2 is SVGAGI. V is clipped by 2 bases and J by 1 base, and the sequence between their germline boundaries is 9 bases long. From its cysteine to its phenylalanine, the CDR3 spans 15 amino acids. Of all the DNA, just the CDR3 is kept, 45 bases in frame from base 1.

To note about this clonotype: Its target antigen remains unknown. No base qualities exist here, and no much larger clone lies one base off it.

The TCR beta CDR3 regions were amplified from the RNA transcripts. The first round of RT-PCR for the TCR CDR3 was performed with the HTBI primer set and the Qiagen OneStep RT-PCR kit. The libraries were constructed in a second round of multiplex PCR and then size-selected and purified. Sequencing of the libraries was done on an Illumina HiSeq2000 using paired-end 100 bp reads. Per the original workflow: SOAPnuke was used to process the raw data, removing reads that contained adapters or uncalled bases, had a mean Phred below 15, or lacked an exact match to the constant primer or identifier. High-quality paired reads were merged with COPE v1.2.5, and unique nucleotide sequences were defined as clonotypes. MiTCR v1.1 was used to align clonotypes to the IMGT TRBV, TRBD and TRBJ reference segments. Analysis was restricted to V-J combinations with a frequency above 0.0001, which covered 99.2% of repertoires. A TCS score was defined as the ratio of F50 (clonal expansion) to E x V (chaos), with BLOSUM62-based TCRdist applied between CDR3 peptides within each V-J. Welch's t-statistics and random forest reduced 500 to 550 V-J features to roughly 13, which were used in a naive Bayes classifier (R e1071). TCRdb trimmed public reads at Q25 via fastp, called clones via MiXCR and kept in-frame beta chains. Each entry is one CDR3 protein sequence, shown with its most common DNA and genes. Clone size and V and J calls follow TCRdb, not the original study. The sample yields fewer than 550,000 distinct CDR3 sequences; 15% to 17% were counted once. The ten largest account for 12% to 15% of the sample.

This TCR was recovered from a woman under 30 with Graves' hyperthyroidism. The sequencing input was blood. The chain was built from TRBV6-5 and TRBJ1-5, with an unclear D gene assignment. The CDR3 is CASSYATPSNQPQHF. The bases are TGTGCCAGCAGTTACGCCACACCCAGCAATCAGCCCCAGCATTTT.